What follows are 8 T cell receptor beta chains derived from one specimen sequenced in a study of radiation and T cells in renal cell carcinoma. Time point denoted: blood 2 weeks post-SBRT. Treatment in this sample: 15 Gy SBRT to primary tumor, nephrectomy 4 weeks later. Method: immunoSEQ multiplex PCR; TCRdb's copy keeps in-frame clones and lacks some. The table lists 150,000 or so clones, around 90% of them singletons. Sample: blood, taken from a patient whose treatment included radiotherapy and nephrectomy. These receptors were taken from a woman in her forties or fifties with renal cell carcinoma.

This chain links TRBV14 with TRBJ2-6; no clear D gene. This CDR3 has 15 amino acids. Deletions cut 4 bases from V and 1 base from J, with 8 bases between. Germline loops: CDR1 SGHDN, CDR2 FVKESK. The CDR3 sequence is CASSPYRSGANVLTF. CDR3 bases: TGTGCCAGCAGCCCGTACAGATCTGGGGCCAACGTCCTGACTTTC.

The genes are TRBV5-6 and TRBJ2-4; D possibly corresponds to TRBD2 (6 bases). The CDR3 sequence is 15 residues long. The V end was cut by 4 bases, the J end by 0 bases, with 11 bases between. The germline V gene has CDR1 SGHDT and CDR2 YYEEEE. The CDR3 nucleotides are TGTGCCAGCAGCCCTGGGGGAGGAGCCAAAAACATTCAGTACTTC. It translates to CASSPGGGAKNIQYF.

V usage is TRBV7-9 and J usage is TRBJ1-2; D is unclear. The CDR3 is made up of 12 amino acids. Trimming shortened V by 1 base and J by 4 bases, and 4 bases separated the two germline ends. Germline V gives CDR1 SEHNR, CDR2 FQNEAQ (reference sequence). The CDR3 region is CASSLEPYGYTF. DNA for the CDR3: TGTGCCAGCAGCTTAGAACCCTATGGCTACACCTTC.

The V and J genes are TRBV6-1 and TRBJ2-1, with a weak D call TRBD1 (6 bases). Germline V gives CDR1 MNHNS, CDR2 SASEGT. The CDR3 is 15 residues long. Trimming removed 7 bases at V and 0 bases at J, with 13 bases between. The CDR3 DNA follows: TGTGCCAGCATTGGAGACAGGAGCTCCTACAATGAGCAGTTCTTC. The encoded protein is CASIGDRSSYNEQFF.

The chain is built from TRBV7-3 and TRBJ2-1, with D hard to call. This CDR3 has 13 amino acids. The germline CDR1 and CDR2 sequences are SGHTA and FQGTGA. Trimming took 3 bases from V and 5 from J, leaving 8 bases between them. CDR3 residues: CASSFAPNNEQFF. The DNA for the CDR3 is TGTGCCAGCAGCTTCGCGCCAAACAATGAGCAGTTCTTC.

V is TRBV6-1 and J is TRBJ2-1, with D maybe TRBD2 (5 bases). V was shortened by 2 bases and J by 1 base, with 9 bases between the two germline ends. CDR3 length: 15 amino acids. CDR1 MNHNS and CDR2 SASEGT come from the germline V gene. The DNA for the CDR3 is TGTGCCAGCAGTGAATTGTGGAGGTCCTACAATGAGCAGTTCTTC. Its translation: CASSELWRSYNEQFF.

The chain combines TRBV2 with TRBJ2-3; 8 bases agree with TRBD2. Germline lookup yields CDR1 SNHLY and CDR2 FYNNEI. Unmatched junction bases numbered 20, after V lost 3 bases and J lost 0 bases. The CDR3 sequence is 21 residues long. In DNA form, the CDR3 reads TGTGCCAGCAGTGAGCAGGGACTGGCGGGGGGACCGCGCACTAGCACAGATACGCAGTATTTT. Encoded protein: CASSEQGLAGGPRTSTDTQYF.

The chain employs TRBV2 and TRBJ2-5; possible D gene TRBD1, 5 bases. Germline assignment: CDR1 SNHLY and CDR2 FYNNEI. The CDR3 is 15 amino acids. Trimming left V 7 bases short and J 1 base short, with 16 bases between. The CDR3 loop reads CASTRLTERQETQYF. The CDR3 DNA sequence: TGTGCCAGCACCCGATTGACAGAGCGCCAAGAGACCCAGTACTTC.